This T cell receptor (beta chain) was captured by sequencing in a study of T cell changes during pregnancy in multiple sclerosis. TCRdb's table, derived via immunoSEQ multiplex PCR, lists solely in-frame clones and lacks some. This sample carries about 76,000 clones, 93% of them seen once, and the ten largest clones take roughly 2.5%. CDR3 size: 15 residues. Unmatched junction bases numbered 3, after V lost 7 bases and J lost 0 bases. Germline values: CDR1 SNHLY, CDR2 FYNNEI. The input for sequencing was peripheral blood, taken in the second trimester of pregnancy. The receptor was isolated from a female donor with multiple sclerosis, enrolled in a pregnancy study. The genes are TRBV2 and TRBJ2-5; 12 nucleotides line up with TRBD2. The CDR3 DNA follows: TGTGCCAGCAATAGACTAGCGGGGGACCAAGAGACCCAGTACTTC. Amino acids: CASNRLAGDQETQYF. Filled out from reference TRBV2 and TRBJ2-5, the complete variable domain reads EPEVTQTPSHQVTQMGQEVILRCVPISNHLYFYWYRQILGQKVEFLVSFYNNEISEKSEIFDDQFSVERPDGSNFTLKIRSTKLEDSAMYFCASNRLAGDQETQYFGPGTRLLVL.